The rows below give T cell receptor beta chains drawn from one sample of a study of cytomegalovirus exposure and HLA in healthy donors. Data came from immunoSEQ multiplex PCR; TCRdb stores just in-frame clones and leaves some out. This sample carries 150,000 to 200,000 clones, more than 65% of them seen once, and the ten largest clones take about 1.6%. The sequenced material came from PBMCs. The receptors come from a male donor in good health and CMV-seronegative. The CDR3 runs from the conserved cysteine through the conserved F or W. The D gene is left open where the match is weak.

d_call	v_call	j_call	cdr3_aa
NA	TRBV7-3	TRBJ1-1	CASSLTYWPGNTEAFF
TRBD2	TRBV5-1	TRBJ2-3	CASSLSGSGTDTQYF
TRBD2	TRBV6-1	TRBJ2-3	CASIQGRGGTDTQYF
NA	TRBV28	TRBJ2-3	CASTRAGSTDTQYF
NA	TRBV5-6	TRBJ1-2	CASSLRDPYGYTF
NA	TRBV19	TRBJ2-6	CASSQVIKSGANVLTF
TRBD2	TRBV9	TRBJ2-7	CASSGSGGPYEQYF
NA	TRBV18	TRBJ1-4	CASSPSKVPNEKLFF
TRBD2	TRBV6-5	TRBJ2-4	CASSYQREKNIQYF
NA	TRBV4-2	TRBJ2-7	CASSQAGASSYEQYF